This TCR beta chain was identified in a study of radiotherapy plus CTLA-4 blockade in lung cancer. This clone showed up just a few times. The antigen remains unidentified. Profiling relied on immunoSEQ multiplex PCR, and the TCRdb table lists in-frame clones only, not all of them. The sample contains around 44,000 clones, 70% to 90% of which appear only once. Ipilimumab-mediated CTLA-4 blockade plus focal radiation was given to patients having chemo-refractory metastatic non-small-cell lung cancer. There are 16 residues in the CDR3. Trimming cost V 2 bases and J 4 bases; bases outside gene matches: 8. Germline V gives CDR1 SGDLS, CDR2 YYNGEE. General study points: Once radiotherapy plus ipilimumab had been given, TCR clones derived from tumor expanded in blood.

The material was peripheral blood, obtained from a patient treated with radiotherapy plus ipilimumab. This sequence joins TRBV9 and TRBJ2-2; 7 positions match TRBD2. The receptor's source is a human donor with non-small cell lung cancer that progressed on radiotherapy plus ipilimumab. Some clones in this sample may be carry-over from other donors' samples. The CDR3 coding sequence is TGTGCCAGCAGCGTGGCTAGCGGTCGGGGCACCGGGGAGCTGTTTTTT. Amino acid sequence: CASSVASGRGTGELFF.